Described below is a single T cell receptor beta chain sequence and its context. Antigen specificity is unknown. The sample belongs to a study of T cell responses to AZD1222 COVID-19 vaccine. Study-level points and caveats: At baseline, seropositivity was found in only six or seven AZD1222 recipients.

Trimming removed 8 bases from V and 0 bases from J, with 11 bases in between. Looked up from germline, CDR1 is MDHEN and CDR2 is SYDVKM. This CDR3 has 14 amino acids. Here immunoSEQ multiplex PCR was the method, and the copy in TCRdb shows in-frame clones only, minus some. The data contain roughly 58,000 clones, 85% to 90% of them singletons. This sequence was found in an adult who received the AZD1222 COVID-19 vaccine. This chain uses TRBV28 with TRBJ1-3; tentative D call: TRBD1 (5 bases). The sequences come from peripheral blood, collected 28 days after the second AZD1222 dose. DNA for the CDR3: TGTGCCAGCGGAAGTGGGGGCTCTGGAAACACCATATATTTT. Translating it yields CASGSGGSGNTIYF. The full variable domain, with the rest looked up from reference TRBV28 and TRBJ1-3, is DVKVTQSSRYLVKRTGEKVFLECVQDMDHENMFWYRQDPGLGLRLIYFSYDVKMKEKGDIPEGYSVSREKKERFSLILESASTNQTSMYLCASGSGGSGNTIYFGEGSWLTVV.